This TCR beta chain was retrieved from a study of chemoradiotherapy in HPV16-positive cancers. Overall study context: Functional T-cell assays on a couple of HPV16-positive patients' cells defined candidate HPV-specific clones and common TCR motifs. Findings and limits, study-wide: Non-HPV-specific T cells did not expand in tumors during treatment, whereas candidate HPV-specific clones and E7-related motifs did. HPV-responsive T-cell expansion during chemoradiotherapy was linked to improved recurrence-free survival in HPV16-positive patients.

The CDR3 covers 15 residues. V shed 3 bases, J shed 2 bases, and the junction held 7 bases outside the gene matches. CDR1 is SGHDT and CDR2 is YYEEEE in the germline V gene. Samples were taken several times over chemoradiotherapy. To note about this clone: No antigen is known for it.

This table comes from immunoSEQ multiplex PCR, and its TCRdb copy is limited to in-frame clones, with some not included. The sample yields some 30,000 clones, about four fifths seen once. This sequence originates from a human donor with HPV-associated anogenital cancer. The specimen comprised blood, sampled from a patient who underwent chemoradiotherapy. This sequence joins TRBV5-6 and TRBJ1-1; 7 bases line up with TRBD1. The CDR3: CASSWETGRNTEAFF. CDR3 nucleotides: TGTGCCAGCAGCTGGGAGACAGGGAGAAACACTGAAGCTTTCTTT.